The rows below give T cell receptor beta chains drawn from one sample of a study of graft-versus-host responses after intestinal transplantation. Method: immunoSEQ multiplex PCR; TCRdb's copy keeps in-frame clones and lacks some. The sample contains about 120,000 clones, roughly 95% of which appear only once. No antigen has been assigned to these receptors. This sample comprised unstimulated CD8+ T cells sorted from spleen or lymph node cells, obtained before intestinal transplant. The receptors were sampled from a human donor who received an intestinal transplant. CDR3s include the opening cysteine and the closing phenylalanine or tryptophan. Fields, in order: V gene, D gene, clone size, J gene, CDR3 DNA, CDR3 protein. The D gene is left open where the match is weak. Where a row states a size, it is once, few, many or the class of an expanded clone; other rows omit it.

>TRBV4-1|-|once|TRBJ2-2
TGCGCCAGCAGCCCACAGGGACGGCTCGACACCGGGGAGCTGTTTTTT
CASSPQGRLDTGELFF
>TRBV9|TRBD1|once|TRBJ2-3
TGTGCCAGCAGCGTAAGAAGGGACAGGGCAATAGATACGCAGTATTTT
CASSVRRDRAIDTQYF
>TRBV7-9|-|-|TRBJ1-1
TGTGCCAGCAGCTTAGTTGGCCTAGGGGCTTTCTTT
CASSLVGLGAFF
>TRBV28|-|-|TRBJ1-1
TGTGCCAGCAGTTTGGGGATGAGAACTGAAGCTTTCTTT
CASSLGMRTEAFF
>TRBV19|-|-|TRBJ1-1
TGTGCCAGTAGTATATGGGGGCGGACTGAAGCTTTCTTT
CASSIWGRTEAFF
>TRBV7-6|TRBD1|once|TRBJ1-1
TGTGCCAGCAGCCCCCTACAGGGGGCGAGGACTGAAGCTTTCTTT
CASSPLQGARTEAFF
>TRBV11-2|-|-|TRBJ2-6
TGTGCCAGCAGCCCAAGGGGGGGACCTTTCTCATCTGGGGCCAACGTCCTGACTTTC
CASSPRGGPFSSGANVLTF
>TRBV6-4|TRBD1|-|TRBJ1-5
TGTGCCAGCATGCCGGCGGCGGAGACAGGGGTAAATCAGCCCCAGCATTTT
CASMPAAETGVNQPQHF
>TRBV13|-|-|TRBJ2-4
TGTGCCAGCAGCTTAAGGTCAGCCAAAAACATTCAGTACTTC
CASSLRSAKNIQYF
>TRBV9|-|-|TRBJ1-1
TGTGCCAGCAGCGAAGGTGGTGTCACTGAAGCTTTCTTT
CASSEGGVTEAFF
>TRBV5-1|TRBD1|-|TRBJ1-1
TGCGCCAGCAGCTCCAGGGGGCAAGGTGTTTCTGAAGCTTTCTTT
CASSSRGQGVSEAFF
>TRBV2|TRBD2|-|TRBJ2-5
TGTGCCAGCACGCCTAGCGGATCGCAAGAGACCCAGTACTTC
CASTPSGSQETQYF
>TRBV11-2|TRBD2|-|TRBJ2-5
TGTGCCAGCAGCTTAAGTCGCAGGGAGCGGGGAGAGACCCAGTACTTC
CASSLSRRERGETQYF
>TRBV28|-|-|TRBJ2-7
TGTGCCAGCAGTTTAAAGACAGGAAACTACGAGCAGTACTTC
CASSLKTGNYEQYF
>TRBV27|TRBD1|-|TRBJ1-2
TGTGCCAGCAGCCGAACGGCGGACAGGGCTAATGGCTACACCTTC
CASSRTADRANGYTF
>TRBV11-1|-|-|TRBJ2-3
TGTGCCAGCAGCTTATCAGAAGATACGCAGTATTTT
CASSLSEDTQYF
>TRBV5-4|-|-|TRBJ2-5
TGTGCCAGCAGCTTGTCCCGGACGGGGCGAGAGACCCAGTACTTC
CASSLSRTGRETQYF
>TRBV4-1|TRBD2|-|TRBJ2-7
TGCGCCAGCAGCCAAACTAGCGGTAGCTCCTACGAGCAGTACTTC
CASSQTSGSSYEQYF
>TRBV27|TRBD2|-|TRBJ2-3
TGTGCCAGCAGTTTATGGCGGGAGGCCACAGATACGCAGTATTTT
CASSLWREATDTQYF
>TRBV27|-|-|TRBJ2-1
-
CASSFLWQRYEQFF
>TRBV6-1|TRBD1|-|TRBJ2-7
TGTGCCAGCGGTTTGGGACAGATCTACGAGCAGTACTTC
CASGLGQIYEQYF
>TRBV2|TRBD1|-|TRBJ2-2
TGTGCCAGCAGCGGGAGGGACAGGGGCCACACCGGGGAGCTGTTTTTT
CASSGRDRGHTGELFF
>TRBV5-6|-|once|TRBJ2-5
TGTGCCAGCAGCTTGGAACCGGAGGGGTCCCAAGAGACCCAGTACTTC
CASSLEPEGSQETQYF
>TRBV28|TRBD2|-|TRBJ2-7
TGTGCCAGCAGTTTTTCTAGCGGTTCCTACGAGCAGTACTTC
CASSFSSGSYEQYF
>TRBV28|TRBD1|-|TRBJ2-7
TGTGCCAGCAGTTTGTCTTTCCCGGGACAGAGAAACGAGCAGTACTTC
CASSLSFPGQRNEQYF
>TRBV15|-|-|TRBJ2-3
TGTGCCACCACCGAAAACCCCCCAGATACGCAGTATTTT
CATTENPPDTQYF
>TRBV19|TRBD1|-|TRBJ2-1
TGTGCCAGTAGTGGGACAGGGCTCAACAATGAGCAGTTCTTC
CASSGTGLNNEQFF
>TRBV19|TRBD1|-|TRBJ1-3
TGTGCCAGTAGGGAGGACAGGTCTGGAAACACCATATATTTT
CASREDRSGNTIYF
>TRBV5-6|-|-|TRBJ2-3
TGTGCCAGCAGCTTTGGTTTAGATACGCAGTATTTT
CASSFGLDTQYF
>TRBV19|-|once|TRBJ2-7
TGTGCCAGTAGTATAGATCCGCGGACTTCCTACGAGCAGTACTTC
CASSIDPRTSYEQYF
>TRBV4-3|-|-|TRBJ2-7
TGCGCCAGCAGCCAATTTCTGGGGTTAACCTACGAGCAGTACTTC
CASSQFLGLTYEQYF
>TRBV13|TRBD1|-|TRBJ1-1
TGTGCCAGCAGCGCCAGACAGGGGAACACTGAAGCTTTCTTT
CASSARQGNTEAFF
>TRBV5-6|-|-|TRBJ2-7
TGTGCCAGCAACCCCGGGAACAACGAGCAGTACTTC
CASNPGNNEQYF
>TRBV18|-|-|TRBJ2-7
TGTGCCAGCTCACCACCGATAGGGAAACATATTTACGAGCAGTACTTC
CASSPPIGKHIYEQYF
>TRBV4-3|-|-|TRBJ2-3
TGCGCCAGCAGCCAAGATCGACGGGGCACAGATACGCAGTATTTT
CASSQDRRGTDTQYF
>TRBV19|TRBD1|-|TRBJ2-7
TGTGCCAGTAGTTCCGGACAGGGGGCCTACGAGCAGTACTTC
CASSSGQGAYEQYF
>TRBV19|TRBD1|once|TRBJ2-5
TGTGCCAGTAGTGGGACAGACCAAGAGACCCAGTACTTC
CASSGTDQETQYF
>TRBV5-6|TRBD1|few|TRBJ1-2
TGTGCCAGCAGCTCAACCGGGACAGGGGGCCCCTATGGCTACACCTTC
CASSSTGTGGPYGYTF
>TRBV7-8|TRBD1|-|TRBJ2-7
TGTGCCAGCAGCCCCGGACAGGGGCTTTGGTACGAGCAGTACTTC
CASSPGQGLWYEQYF
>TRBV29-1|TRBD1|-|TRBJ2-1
TGCAGCGTTGACTTGCCGGGACAGGGTGACAATGAGCAGTTCTTC
CSVDLPGQGDNEQFF
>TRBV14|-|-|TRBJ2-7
TGTGCCAGCAGCCAAGGAGCCTACTACGAGCAGTACTTC
CASSQGAYYEQYF